These T cell receptor beta chains were read from a single sample in a study of immune evolution from preneoplasia to lung adenocarcinoma. Assay used: immunoSEQ multiplex PCR; TCRdb lists only in-frame clones, some missing. The sample records 5,100 or so clones, about 80% being singletons. Material: FFPE normal lung tissue adjacent to the tumor. Receptors were obtained from a person between 50 and 69 years old with lung adenocarcinoma. Each CDR3 is given with its conserved first and last residue. The order of the fields is D gene, V gene, clone size, J gene, CDR3 protein, CDR3 DNA. D genes are given only for firm matches. Not all rows give a size; the values are once, few, many and, for expanded clones, a class.

D: TRBD1; V: TRBV4-2; size: .; J: TRBJ2-7; CDR3: CASSQEGAGQGGYEQYF; DNA: TGTGCCAGCAGCCAAGAAGGGGCTGGACAGGGAGGCTACGAGCAGTACTTC
D: .; V: TRBV11-2; size: .; J: TRBJ2-5; CDR3: CASSLDRSGAYF; DNA: TGTGCCAGCAGCTTAGATCGATCTGGAGCGTACTTC
D: TRBD1; V: TRBV30; size: .; J: TRBJ2-7; CDR3: CAWSPPGQGYEQYF; DNA: TGTGCCTGGAGTCCTCCGGGACAGGGCTACGAGCAGTACTTC
D: .; V: TRBV29-1; size: .; J: TRBJ1-2; CDR3: CSVVQNYGYTF; DNA: TGCAGCGTGGTACAGAACTATGGCTACACCTTC
D: TRBD2; V: TRBV6-4; size: .; J: TRBJ2-3; CDR3: CASSKTSGDSTDTQYF; DNA: TGTGCCAGCAGCAAAACTAGCGGCGATAGCACAGATACGCAGTATTTT
D: TRBD2; V: TRBV4-2; size: few; J: TRBJ2-1; CDR3: CASSQEAGDPYNEQFF; DNA: TGTGCCAGCAGCCAGGAAGCGGGAGATCCCTACAATGAGCAGTTCTTC
D: .; V: TRBV20-1; size: .; J: TRBJ1-1; CDR3: CSAEKDSQAFF; DNA: TGCAGTGCTGAGAAGGACAGCCAAGCTTTCTTT
D: TRBD2; V: TRBV11-2; size: .; J: TRBJ2-1; CDR3: CASSLGGTTNNEQFF; DNA: TGTGCCAGCAGCTTAGGCGGGACTACCAACAATGAGCAGTTCTTC
D: .; V: TRBV6-5; size: .; J: TRBJ2-7; CDR3: CASGGARKGYEQYF; DNA: TGTGCCAGCGGAGGTGCCAGAAAAGGCTACGAGCAGTACTTC
D: TRBD2; V: TRBV27; size: once; J: TRBJ2-7; CDR3: CASSRPGLAGGGEQYF; DNA: TGTGCCAGCAGCCGCCCGGGACTAGCGGGAGGGGGCGAGCAGTACTTC
D: TRBD2; V: TRBV7-7; size: .; J: TRBJ2-5; CDR3: CASGAGVYPETQYF; DNA: TGTGCCAGCGGAGCGGGAGTTTATCCAGAGACCCAGTACTTC
D: TRBD2; V: TRBV6-4; size: .; J: TRBJ2-3; CDR3: CASSEGGSPTDTQYF; DNA: TGTGCCAGCAGTGAAGGCGGGAGTCCCACAGATACGCAGTATTTT
D: .; V: TRBV4-1; size: .; J: TRBJ2-7; CDR3: CASSQEIHMILGLDEQYF; DNA: TGCGCCAGCAGCCAAGAAATCCACATGATTCTAGGCCTCGACGAGCAGTACTTC
D: .; V: TRBV2; size: once; J: TRBJ2-2; CDR3: CASSPLTGELFF; DNA: TGTGCCAGCAGTCCGCTAACCGGGGAGCTGTTTTTT
D: .; V: TRBV7-2; size: few; J: TRBJ2-3; CDR3: CASSLGDGTTDTQYF; DNA: TGTGCCAGCAGCTTAGGGGACGGGACCACAGATACGCAGTATTTT
D: TRBD2; V: TRBV2; size: .; J: TRBJ2-3; CDR3: CASGNGRRWTSGRGGVTDTQYF; DNA: TGTGCCAGCGGAAATGGGCGCCGCTGGACTAGCGGGAGGGGAGGTGTCACAGATACGCAGTATTTT
D: TRBD1; V: TRBV29-1; size: .; J: TRBJ2-5; CDR3: CSVKTGTAFQETQYF; DNA: TGCAGCGTTAAAACCGGGACAGCCTTCCAAGAGACCCAGTACTTC
D: .; V: TRBV4-1; size: few; J: TRBJ1-5; CDR3: CASSQEGGTIYSNQPQHF; DNA: TGCGCCAGCAGCCAAGAGGGAGGAACAATTTATAGCAATCAGCCCCAGCATTTT
D: .; V: TRBV27; size: few; J: TRBJ2-2; CDR3: CASSFPNTGELFF; DNA: TGTGCCAGCAGTTTTCCGAACACCGGGGAGCTGTTTTTT
D: .; V: TRBV10-1; size: .; J: TRBJ1-2; CDR3: CASPGTPYGYTF; DNA: TGCGCCAGCCCAGGGACACCATATGGCTACACCTTC
D: .; V: TRBV7-2; size: once; J: TRBJ2-1; CDR3: CASSLVSRFDNEQFF; DNA: TGTGCCAGCAGCTTAGTGTCCAGGTTTGACAATGAGCAGTTCTTC
D: TRBD2; V: TRBV11-3; size: .; J: TRBJ2-3; CDR3: CASSLGSGMRTDTQYF; DNA: TGTGCCAGCAGCTTAGGCAGCGGGATGAGGACAGATACGCAGTATTTT
D: .; V: TRBV28; size: few; J: TRBJ2-7; CDR3: CASSLDPARFQEQYF; DNA: TGTGCCAGCAGTTTAGACCCCGCTCGCTTCCAGGAGCAGTACTTC
D: TRBD2; V: TRBV11-2; size: .; J: TRBJ2-2; CDR3: CASSPWTSGNGELFF; DNA: TGTGCCAGCAGCCCGTGGACTAGCGGGAACGGGGAGCTGTTTTTT
D: .; V: TRBV30; size: .; J: TRBJ2-1; CDR3: CAWTLGGSYNEQFF; DNA: TGTGCCTGGACACTCGGGGGCTCCTACAATGAGCAGTTCTTC
D: TRBD1; V: TRBV7-6; size: .; J: TRBJ2-1; CDR3: CASSRGTGGLNEQFF; DNA: TGTGCCAGCAGCCGAGGGACAGGGGGCTTGAATGAGCAGTTCTTC
D: TRBD1; V: TRBV27; size: .; J: TRBJ2-7; CDR3: CASSLQGANYEQYF; DNA: TGTGCCAGCAGTTTACAGGGGGCGAACTACGAGCAGTACTTC
D: .; V: TRBV5-5; size: few; J: TRBJ2-7; CDR3: CASSLELRDDEQYF; DNA: TGTGCCAGCAGCTTGGAGCTCAGGGATGACGAGCAGTACTTC
D: .; V: TRBV11-3; size: .; J: TRBJ1-1; CDR3: CASSLYRNTEAFF; DNA: TGTGCCAGCAGCTTATACCGGAACACTGAAGCTTTCTTT
D: .; V: TRBV11-3; size: few; J: TRBJ1-2; CDR3: CASSAQGLYGYTF; DNA: TGTGCCAGCAGCGCGCAGGGACTCTATGGCTACACCTTC
D: .; V: TRBV6-6; size: .; J: TRBJ1-5; CDR3: CASRQTGSFGNQPQHF; DNA: TGTGCCAGCCGACAAACAGGGTCCTTTGGCAATCAGCCCCAGCATTTT
D: .; V: TRBV6-1; size: .; J: TRBJ2-1; CDR3: CASSEVTYEQFF; DNA: TGTGCCAGCAGTGAAGTAACGTATGAGCAGTTCTTC
D: .; V: TRBV2; size: .; J: TRBJ2-7; CDR3: CASSGIYEQYF; DNA: TGTGCCAGCAGTGGCATTTACGAGCAGTACTTC
D: TRBD1; V: TRBV29-1; size: few; J: TRBJ2-1; CDR3: CSVEDPDRSSYNEQFF; DNA: TGCAGCGTTGAAGATCCGGACAGGAGCTCCTACAATGAGCAGTTCTTC
D: TRBD2; V: TRBV9; size: .; J: TRBJ2-1; CDR3: CASSEGLAALTYNEQFF; DNA: TGTGCCAGCAGCGAGGGACTAGCGGCTCTTACCTACAATGAGCAGTTCTTC
D: TRBD2; V: TRBV28; size: .; J: TRBJ2-1; CDR3: CASRGGTRYEQFF; DNA: TGTGCCAGCAGAGGGGGGACTAGGTATGAGCAGTTCTTC
D: TRBD2; V: TRBV4-1; size: .; J: TRBJ2-2; CDR3: CASSQIQTGTSGRNTGELFF; DNA: TGCGCCAGCAGCCAAATTCAGACCGGGACTAGCGGGAGGAACACCGGGGAGCTGTTTTTT
D: .; V: TRBV29-1; size: .; J: TRBJ2-7; CDR3: CSVSRGRIYEQYF; DNA: TGCAGCGTTTCACGAGGGAGGATTTACGAGCAGTACTTC
D: .; V: TRBV7-2; size: .; J: TRBJ2-2; CDR3: CASSRDENTGELFF; DNA: TGTGCCAGCAGCAGGGACGAGAACACCGGGGAGCTGTTTTTT
D: TRBD2; V: TRBV6-5; size: .; J: TRBJ2-3; CDR3: CASRLAGVEDTQYF; DNA: TGTGCCAGTCGCTTAGCGGGAGTGGAAGATACGCAGTATTTT
D: .; V: TRBV30; size: .; J: TRBJ1-2; CDR3: CAWRNLVWGYGYTF; DNA: TGTGCCTGGAGGAATTTAGTTTGGGGGTATGGCTACACCTTC